This T cell receptor beta chain originates from a study of control samples from healthy donors and cancer patients. Measured with immunoSEQ multiplex PCR; TCRdb has only the in-frame clones, and not every one. The sample includes about 160,000 clones, roughly 94% of them seen just once. Looked up from germline, CDR1 is LNHDA and CDR2 is SQIVND (reference sequence). The CDR3 sequence is 15 residues long. V trimming: 6 bases; J trimming: 3 bases; junction bases outside the gene matches: 9. The receptor's source is a woman aged 40 to 50 in good health. The chain joins TRBV19 to TRBJ2-7; 9 bases fit TRBD1. Sequenced sample: blood. The CDR3 spells CASSEAGQGYYEQYF. As DNA, the CDR3 is TGTGCCAGTAGCGAAGCTGGACAGGGGTACTACGAGCAGTACTTC. Using reference TRBV19 and TRBJ2-7 for the parts outside the CDR3, the full variable domain is DGGITQSPKYLFRKEGQNVTLSCEQNLNHDAMYWYRQDPGQGLRLIYYSQIVNDFQKGDIAEGYSVSREKKESFPLTVTSAQKNPTAFYLCASSEAGQGYYEQYFGPGTRLTVT.